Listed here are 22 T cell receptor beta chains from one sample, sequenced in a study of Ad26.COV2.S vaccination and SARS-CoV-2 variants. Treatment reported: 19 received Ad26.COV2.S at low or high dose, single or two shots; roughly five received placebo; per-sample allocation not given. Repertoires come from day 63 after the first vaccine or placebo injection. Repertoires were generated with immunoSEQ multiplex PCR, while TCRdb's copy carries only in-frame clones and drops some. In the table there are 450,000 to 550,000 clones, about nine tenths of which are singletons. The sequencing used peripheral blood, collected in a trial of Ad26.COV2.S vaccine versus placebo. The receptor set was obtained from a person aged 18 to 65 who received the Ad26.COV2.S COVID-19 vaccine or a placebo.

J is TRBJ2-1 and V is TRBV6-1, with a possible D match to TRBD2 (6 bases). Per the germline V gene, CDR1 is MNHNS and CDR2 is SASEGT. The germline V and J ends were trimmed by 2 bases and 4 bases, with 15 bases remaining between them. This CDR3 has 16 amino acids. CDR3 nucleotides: TGTGCCAGCAGTGAACACGGAAGCGGGCTATACAATGAGCAGTTCTTC. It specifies CASSEHGSGLYNEQFF.

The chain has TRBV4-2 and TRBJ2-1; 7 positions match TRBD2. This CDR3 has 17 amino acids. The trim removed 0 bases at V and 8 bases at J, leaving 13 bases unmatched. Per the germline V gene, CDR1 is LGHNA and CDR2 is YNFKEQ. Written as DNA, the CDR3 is TGTGCCAGCAGCCAAGAAGTACTAGCGCAACCTTTGTATGAGCAGTTCTTC. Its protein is CASSQEVLAQPLYEQFF.

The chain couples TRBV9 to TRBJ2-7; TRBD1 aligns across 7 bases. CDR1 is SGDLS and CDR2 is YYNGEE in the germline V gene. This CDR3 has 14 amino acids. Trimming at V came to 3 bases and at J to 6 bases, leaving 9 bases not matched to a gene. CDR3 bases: TGTGCCAGCAGCGAGCTTTTACAGGGGTCCGAGCAGTACTTC. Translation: CASSELLQGSEQYF.

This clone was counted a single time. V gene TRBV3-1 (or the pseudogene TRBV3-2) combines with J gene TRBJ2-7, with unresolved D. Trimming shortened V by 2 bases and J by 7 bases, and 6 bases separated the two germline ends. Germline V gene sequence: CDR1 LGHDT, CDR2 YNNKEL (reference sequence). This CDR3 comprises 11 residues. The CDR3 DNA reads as TGTGCCAGCAGCCAAAGGAGTGAGCAGTACTTC. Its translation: CASSQRSEQYF.

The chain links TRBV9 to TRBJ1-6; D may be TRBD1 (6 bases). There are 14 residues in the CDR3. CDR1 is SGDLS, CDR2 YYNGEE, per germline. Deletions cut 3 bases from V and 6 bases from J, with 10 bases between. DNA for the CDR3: TGTGCCAGCAGCGAGCAGGGGATTAATTCACCCCTCCACTTT. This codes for CASSEQGINSPLHF.

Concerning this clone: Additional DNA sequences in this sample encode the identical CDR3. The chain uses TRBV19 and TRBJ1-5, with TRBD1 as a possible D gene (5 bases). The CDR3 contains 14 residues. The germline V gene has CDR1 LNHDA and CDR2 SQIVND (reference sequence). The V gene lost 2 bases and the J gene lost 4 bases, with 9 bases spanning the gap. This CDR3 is CASSITGPNQPQHF. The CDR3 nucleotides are TGTGCCAGTAGTATAACAGGCCCAAATCAGCCCCAGCATTTT.

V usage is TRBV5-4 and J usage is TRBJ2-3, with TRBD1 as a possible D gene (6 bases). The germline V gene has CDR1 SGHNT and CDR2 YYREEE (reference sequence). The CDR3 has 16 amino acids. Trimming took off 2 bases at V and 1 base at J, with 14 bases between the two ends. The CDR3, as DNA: TGTGCCAGCAGCTTAAGACGACAGGACGGCACAGATACGCAGTATTTT. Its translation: CASSLRRQDGTDTQYF. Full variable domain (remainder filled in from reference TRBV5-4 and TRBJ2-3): ETGVTQSPTHLIKTRGQQVTLRCSSQSGHNTVSWYQQALGQGPQFIFQYYREEENGRGNFPPRFSGLQFPNYSSELNVNALELDDSALYLCASSLRRQDGTDTQYFGPGTRLTVL.

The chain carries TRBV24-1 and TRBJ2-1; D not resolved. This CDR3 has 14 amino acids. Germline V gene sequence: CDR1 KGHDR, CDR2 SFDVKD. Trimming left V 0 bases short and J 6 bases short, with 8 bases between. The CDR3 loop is CATSDLHLSNEQFF. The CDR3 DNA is TGTGCCACCAGTGATTTGCATTTGTCCAATGAGCAGTTCTTC.

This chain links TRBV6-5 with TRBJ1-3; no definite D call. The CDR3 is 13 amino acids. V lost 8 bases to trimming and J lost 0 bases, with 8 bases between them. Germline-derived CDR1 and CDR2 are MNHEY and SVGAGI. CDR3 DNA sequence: TGTGCCAGCCGGGAGAGCTCTGGAAACACCATATATTTT. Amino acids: CASRESSGNTIYF.

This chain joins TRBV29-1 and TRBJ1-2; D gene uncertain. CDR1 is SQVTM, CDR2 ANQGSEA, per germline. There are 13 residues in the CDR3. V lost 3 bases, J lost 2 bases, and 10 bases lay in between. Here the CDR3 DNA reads TGCAGCGTTGAGGAGGGAATGAACTATGGCTACACCTTC. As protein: CSVEEGMNYGYTF.

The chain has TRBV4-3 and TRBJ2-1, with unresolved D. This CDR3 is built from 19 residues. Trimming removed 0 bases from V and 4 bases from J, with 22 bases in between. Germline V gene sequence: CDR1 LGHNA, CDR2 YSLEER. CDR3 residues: CASSQDGGPGRQTYNEQFF. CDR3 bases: TGCGCCAGCAGCCAAGATGGTGGCCCGGGCAGGCAAACGTACAATGAGCAGTTCTTC.

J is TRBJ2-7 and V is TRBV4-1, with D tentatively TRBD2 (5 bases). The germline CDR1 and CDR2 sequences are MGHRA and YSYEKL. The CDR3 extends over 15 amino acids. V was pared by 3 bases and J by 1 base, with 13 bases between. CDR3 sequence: CASSHLATSSYEQYF. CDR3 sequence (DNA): TGCGCCAGCAGCCACCTAGCTACGTCTTCCTACGAGCAGTACTTC.

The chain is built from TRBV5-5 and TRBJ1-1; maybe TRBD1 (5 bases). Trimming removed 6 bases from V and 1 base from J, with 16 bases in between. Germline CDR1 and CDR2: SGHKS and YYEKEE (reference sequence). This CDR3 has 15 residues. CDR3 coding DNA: TGTGCCAGCACCCTCCACCCTCAGGGGAACACTGAAGCTTTCTTT. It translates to CASTLHPQGNTEAFF.

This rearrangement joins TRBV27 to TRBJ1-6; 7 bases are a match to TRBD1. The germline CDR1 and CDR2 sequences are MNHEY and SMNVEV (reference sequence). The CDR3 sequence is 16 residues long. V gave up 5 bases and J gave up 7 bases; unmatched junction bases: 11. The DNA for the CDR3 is TGTGCCAGCAGTGCAAGCATCGGGACAGTCAATTCACCCCTCCACTTT. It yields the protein CASSASIGTVNSPLHF.

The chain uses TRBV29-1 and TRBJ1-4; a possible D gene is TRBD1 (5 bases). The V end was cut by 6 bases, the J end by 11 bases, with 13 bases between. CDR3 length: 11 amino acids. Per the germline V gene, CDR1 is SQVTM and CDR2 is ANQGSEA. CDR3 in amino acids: CSVPQGGKLFF. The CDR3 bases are TGCAGCGTACCCCAGGGAGGTAAACTGTTTTTT.

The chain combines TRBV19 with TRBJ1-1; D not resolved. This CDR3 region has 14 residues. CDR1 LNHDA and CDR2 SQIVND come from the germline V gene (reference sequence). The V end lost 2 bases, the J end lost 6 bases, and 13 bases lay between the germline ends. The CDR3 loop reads CASSINRKISEAFF. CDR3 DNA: TGTGCCAGTAGTATAAATCGGAAGATCTCTGAAGCTTTCTTT.

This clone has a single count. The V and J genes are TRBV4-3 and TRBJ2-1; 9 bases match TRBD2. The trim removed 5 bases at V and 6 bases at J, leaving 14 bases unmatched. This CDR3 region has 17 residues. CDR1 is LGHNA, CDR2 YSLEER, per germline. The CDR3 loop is CASSTQIRGGGANEQFF. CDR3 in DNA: TGCGCCAGCAGCACCCAAATTAGGGGCGGGGGGGCCAATGAGCAGTTCTTC.

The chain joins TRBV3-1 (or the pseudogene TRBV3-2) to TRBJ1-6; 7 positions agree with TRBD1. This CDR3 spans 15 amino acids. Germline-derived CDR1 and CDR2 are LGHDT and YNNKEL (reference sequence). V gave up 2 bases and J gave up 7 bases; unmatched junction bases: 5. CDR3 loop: CASSQSGTVNSPLHF. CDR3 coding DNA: TGTGCCAGCAGCCAAAGTGGGACAGTCAATTCACCCCTCCACTTT.

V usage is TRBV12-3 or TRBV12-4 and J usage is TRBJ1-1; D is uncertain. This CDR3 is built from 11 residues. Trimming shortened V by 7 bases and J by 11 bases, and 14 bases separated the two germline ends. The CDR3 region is CASKLGMLAFF. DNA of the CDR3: TGTGCCAGCAAGTTGGGGATGCTGGCTTTCTTT.

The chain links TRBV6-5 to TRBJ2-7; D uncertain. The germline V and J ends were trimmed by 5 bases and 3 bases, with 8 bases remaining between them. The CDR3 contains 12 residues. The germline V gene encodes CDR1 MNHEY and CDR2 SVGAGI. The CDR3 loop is CASSPKLYEQYF. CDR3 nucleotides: TGTGCCAGCAGTCCCAAGCTCTACGAGCAGTACTTC.

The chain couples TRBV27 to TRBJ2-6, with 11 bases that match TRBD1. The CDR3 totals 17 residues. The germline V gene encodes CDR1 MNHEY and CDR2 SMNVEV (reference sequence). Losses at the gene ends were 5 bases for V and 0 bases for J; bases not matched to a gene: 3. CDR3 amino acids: CASSRDRGSSGANVLTF. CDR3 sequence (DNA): TGTGCCAGCAGTCGGGACAGGGGGTCCTCTGGGGCCAACGTCCTGACTTTC.

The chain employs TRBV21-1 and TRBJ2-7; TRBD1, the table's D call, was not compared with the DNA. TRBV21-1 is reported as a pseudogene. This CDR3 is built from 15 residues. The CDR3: CANLPLRGFIYEQYF. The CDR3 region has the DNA TGTGCCAACCTTCCCCTCAGGGGCTTCATCTACGAGCAGTACTTC.